This TCR beta chain is drawn from a study of blood T cells in healthy people across ages. This CDR3 is 13 amino acids long. CDR1 and CDR2 (germline): DFQATT, SNEGSKA (reference sequence). V gave up 4 bases and J gave up 4 bases, with 14 bases separating them. Using a J-beta primer mix together with a sample-barcoded 5' primer, a second PCR was run for roughly 6 to 12 cycles. One entry per CDR3 protein results from TCRdb running MiXCR on the 5' RACE reads. The table has about 1.5 million distinct CDR3 sequences, roughly 43% seen once. All donors came from Russia, were Caucasian and healthy, and spanned ages roughly 6 to 100.

Sequenced sample: blood. The V gene is TRBV20-1, the J gene TRBJ2-7; D remains ambiguous. The receptor's source is a woman aged 18-35 years in good health. The CDR3 nucleotides are TGCAGTGCTAACCGCGGAAGAACTTACGAGCAGTACTTC. Translating gives CSANRGRTYEQYF.